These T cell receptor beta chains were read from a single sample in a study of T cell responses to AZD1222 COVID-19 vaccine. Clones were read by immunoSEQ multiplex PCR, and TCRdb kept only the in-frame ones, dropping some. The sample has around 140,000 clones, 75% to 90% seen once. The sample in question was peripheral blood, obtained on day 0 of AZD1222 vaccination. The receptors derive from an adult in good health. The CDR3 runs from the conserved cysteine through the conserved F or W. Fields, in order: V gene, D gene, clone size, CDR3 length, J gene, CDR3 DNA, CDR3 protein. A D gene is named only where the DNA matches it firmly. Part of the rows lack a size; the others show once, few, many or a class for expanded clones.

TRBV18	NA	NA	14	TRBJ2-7	TGTGCCAGCTCACCACGCCGACAGGACTACGAGCAGTACTTC	CASSPRRQDYEQYF
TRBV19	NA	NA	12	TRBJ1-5	TGTGCCAGTAGTGACCAAAATCAGCCCCAGCATTTT	CASSDQNQPQHF
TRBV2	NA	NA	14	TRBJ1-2	TGTGCCAGCAGTGAAGGGGGTGATATGTATGGCTACACCTTC	CASSEGGDMYGYTF
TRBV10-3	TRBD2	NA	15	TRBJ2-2	TGTGCCATCAGGGGCGGGGGGCTGAACACCGGGGAGCTGTTTTTT	CAIRGGGLNTGELFF
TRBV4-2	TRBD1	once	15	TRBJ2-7	TGTGCCAGCAGCCAACCCGGGACAGGGGCGAGAGAGCAGTACTTC	CASSQPGTGAREQYF
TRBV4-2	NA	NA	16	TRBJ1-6	TGTGCCAGCAGCCAAGGAGCAGGGACGGATAATTCACCCCTCCACTTT	CASSQGAGTDNSPLHF
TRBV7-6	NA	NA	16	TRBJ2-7	TGTGCCAGCAGCCCCGAGTCGCTCGCCCGGGCCTACGAGCAGTACTTC	CASSPESLARAYEQYF
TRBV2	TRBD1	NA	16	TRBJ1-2	TGTGCCAGCACCGGACAGGGTAGCGCCAGAAACTATGGCTACACCTTC	CASTGQGSARNYGYTF
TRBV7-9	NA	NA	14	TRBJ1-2	TGTGCCAGCAGCTCTTGGGAGCCCAACTATGGCTACACCTTC	CASSSWEPNYGYTF
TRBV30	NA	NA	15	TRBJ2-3	TGTGCCTGGAGTGTAAAGGGACTTCTCACAGATACGCAGTATTTT	CAWSVKGLLTDTQYF
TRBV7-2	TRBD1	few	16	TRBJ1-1	TGTGCCAGCAGCGGGCCCGGGACAGGGGTTGGCACTGAAGCTTTCTTT	CASSGPGTGVGTEAFF
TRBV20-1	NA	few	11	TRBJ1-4	TGCAGTGGGGGGAGTGGCGGAAAACTGTTTTTT	CSGGSGGKLFF
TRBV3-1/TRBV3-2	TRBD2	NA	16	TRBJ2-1	TGTGCCAGCAGCCAAGACGGCAGCGGGAGGGCCGTTGAGCAGTTCTTC	CASSQDGSGRAVEQFF
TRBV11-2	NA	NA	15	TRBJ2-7	TGTGCCAGCAGCTCTCTAGGGAGATCCCAATACGAGCAGTACTTC	CASSSLGRSQYEQYF
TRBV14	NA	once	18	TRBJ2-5	TGTGCCAGCAGCCAACTGGTCCTTAAAACTTCCTACCAAGAGACCCAGTACTTC	CASSQLVLKTSYQETQYF
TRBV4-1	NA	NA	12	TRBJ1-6	TGCGCCAGCAGCCCGGGCCCCGTAGGCCTCCACTTT	CASSPGPVGLHF
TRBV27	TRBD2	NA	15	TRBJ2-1	TGTGCCAGCAGTTTACTAGCGGTCTCCTACAATGAGCAGTTCTTC	CASSLLAVSYNEQFF
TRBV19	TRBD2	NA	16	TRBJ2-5	TGTGCCAGTAGTACGACTAGCGGGGGAGGAGACGAGACCCAGTACTTC	CASSTTSGGGDETQYF
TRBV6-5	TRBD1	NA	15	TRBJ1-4	TGTGCCAGCCGGGACAGGGGGCATGATAATGAAAAACTGTTTTTT	CASRDRGHDNEKLFF
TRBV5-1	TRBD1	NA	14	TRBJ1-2	TGCGCCAGCAGCTTGGCGGACAGGAGCTATGGCTACACCTTC	CASSLADRSYGYTF
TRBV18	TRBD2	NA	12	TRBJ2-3	TGTGCCAGCTCTCCAGGACTAGCCCAAGCGTATTTT	CASSPGLAQAYF
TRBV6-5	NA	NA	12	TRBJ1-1	TGTGCCAGCAGTTACAGCGCAGCTGAAGCTTTCTTT	CASSYSAAEAFF
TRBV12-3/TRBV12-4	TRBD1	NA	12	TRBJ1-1	TGTGCCAGCAGCGCACACGACAGGGGCGCTTTCTTT	CASSAHDRGAFF
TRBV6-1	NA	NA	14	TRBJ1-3	TGTGCCAGCAGTGAAGCTGACTATAGAAACACCATATATTTT	CASSEADYRNTIYF
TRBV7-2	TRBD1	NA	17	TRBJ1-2	TGTGCCAGCAGCAGGGGCGGGGGGACAGGGTACCTCTATGGCTACACCTTC	CASSRGGGTGYLYGYTF
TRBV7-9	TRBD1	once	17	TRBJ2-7	TGTGCCAGTAGGCCGGGACAGGGGGCACCTAGCTCCTACGAGCAGTACTTC	CASRPGQGAPSSYEQYF
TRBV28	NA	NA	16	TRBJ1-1	TGTGCCAGCATTGATAGGGGGGCCGTTCTGAACACTGAAGCTTTCTTT	CASIDRGAVLNTEAFF
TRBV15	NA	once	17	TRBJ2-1	TGTGCCACCAGCAAAGGAACGACAGGCTACTCCTACAATGAGCAGTTCTTC	CATSKGTTGYSYNEQFF
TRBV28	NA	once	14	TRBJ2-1	TGTGCCAGCAGTTCTCGACTAGTGGTGGATGAGCAGTTCTTC	CASSSRLVVDEQFF
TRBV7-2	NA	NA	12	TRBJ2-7	TGTGCCAGCAGCGCGGACCTTGTCGAGCAGTACTTC	CASSADLVEQYF
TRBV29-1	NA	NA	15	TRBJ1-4	TGCAGCGTTGAAGATGGGACTACACAAAATGAAAAACTGTTTTTT	CSVEDGTTQNEKLFF
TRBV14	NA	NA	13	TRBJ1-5	TGTGCCAGCAGCCAAGATTTGGGGCAGCCCCAGCATTTT	CASSQDLGQPQHF
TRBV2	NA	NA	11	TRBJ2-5	TGTGCCAGCTTGGGGTCGGGGACCCAGTACTTC	CASLGSGTQYF
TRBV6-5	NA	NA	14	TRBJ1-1	TGTGCCAGCAGTTACCTGACGACGACCACTGAAGCTTTCTTT	CASSYLTTTTEAFF
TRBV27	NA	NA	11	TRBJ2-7	TGTGCCAGCAGTTCCACCCACGAGCAGTACTTC	CASSSTHEQYF
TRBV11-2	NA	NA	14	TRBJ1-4	TGTGCCAGCAGCTCGACAGGATGGAATGAAAAACTGTTTTTT	CASSSTGWNEKLFF
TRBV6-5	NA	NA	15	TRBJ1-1	TGTGCCAGCAGTTACGCAAACAGGGAGAACACTGAAGCTTTCTTT	CASSYANRENTEAFF
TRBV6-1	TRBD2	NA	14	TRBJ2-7	TGTGCCAGCAGTGAGCGGGGGGCGGTCGACGAGCAGTACTTC	CASSERGAVDEQYF
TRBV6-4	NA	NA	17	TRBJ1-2	TGTGCCAGCAGTGACTCGGGGGTTAGGATAAAAAACTATGGCTACACCTTC	CASSDSGVRIKNYGYTF
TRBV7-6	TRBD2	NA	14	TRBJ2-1	TGTGCCAGCAGCCTAGCGGGGGGATTTAATGAGCAGTTCTTC	CASSLAGGFNEQFF
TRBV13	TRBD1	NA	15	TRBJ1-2	TGTGCCAGCAGCACACCGACAGGGTCCCTCTATGGCTACACCTTC	CASSTPTGSLYGYTF
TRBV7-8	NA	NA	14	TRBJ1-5	TGTGCCAGCAGCTTGACGGGCGGGATGCAGCCCCAGCATTTT	CASSLTGGMQPQHF
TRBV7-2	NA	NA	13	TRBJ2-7	TGTGCCAGCAGTCCCCTAGCTTCGTACGAGCAGTACTTC	CASSPLASYEQYF